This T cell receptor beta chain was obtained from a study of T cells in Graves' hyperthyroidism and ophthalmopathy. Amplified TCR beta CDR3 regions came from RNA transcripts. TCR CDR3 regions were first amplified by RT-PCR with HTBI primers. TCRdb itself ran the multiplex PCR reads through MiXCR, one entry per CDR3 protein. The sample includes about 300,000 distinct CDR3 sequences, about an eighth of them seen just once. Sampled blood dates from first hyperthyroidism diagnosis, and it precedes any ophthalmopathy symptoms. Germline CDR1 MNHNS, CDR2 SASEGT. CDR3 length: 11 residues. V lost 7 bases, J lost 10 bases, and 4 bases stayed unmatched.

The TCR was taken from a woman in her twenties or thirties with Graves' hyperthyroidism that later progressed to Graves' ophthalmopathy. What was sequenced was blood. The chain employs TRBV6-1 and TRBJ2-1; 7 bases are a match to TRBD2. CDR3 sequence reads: CASTIAGEQFF. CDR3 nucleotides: TGTGCCAGCACCATAGCGGGCGAGCAGTTCTTC.